A selection of T cell receptor beta chains follows, all from one sample in a study of CD8+CD57+ T cells in acquired aplastic anemia. MiXCR, run by TCRdb on the reads, gives a single entry per CDR3 protein. Altogether about 210,000 distinct CDR3 sequences are present, approximately 35% being singletons, with the ten largest covering 1% to 1.3%. The sequenced sample consisted of sorted CD4+, CD8+, or CD8+CD57+ T cells (not recorded which) from PBMCs. Receptors were obtained from a human donor in good health, serving as a control. CDR3s include the opening cysteine and the closing phenylalanine or tryptophan. Size is stated for part of the rows, as once, few or many counts, or as a class when the clone is expanded.

J gene | clone size | V gene | CDR3 protein
TRBJ2-2 | few | TRBV4-1 | CASSHGRATTNTGELFF
TRBJ2-7 | many | TRBV12-3/TRBV12-4 | CASTLTSGRGEQYF
TRBJ1-1 | - | TRBV12-3/TRBV12-4 | CASSLDRQGNEAFF
TRBJ2-7 | few | TRBV11-2 | CASSLRFNEQYF
TRBJ1-6 | many | TRBV7-9 | CASSLASVTNSPLHF
TRBJ2-3 | - | TRBV2 | CASSHLKWSTDTQYF
TRBJ2-3 | - | TRBV2 | CASSSGTGGTDAQYF
TRBJ2-1 | - | TRBV5-1 | CASSGGTGLYNEQFF
TRBJ1-2 | - | TRBV10-3 | CAISERGQGLYGYTF
TRBJ1-6 | - | TRBV7-2 | CASSQDRERTPLHF
TRBJ1-6 | few | TRBV28 | CASSFSGWAGGIENSPLHF
TRBJ1-5 | few | TRBV6-5 | CASSYSLGFANQPQHF
TRBJ1-2 | - | TRBV10-3 | CAISESTGDGYTF
TRBJ1-2 | many | TRBV12-3/TRBV12-4 | CASGPQGGNYGYTF
TRBJ1-1 | many | TRBV20-1 | CSASFLSGAFF
TRBJ1-5 | - | TRBV12-3/TRBV12-4 | CASSSWGWGNSNQPQHF
TRBJ2-2 | few | TRBV29-1 | CSVEDRSRGRQPGTGELFF
TRBJ2-7 | many | TRBV19 | CASSIGSGPSYEQYF
TRBJ1-3 | - | TRBV6-1 | CASRRDRVGNTIYF
TRBJ2-5 | - | TRBV10-1 | CAGSESEGNEQYF
TRBJ2-2 | many | TRBV2 | CASYRDSPVKLFF
TRBJ2-7 | - | TRBV15 | CATSIPTKNEQYF
TRBJ1-1 | few | TRBV20-1 | CSASPLGRVNIEAFF
TRBJ2-1 | - | TRBV11-1 | CASSLAARPSGIYNEQFF
TRBJ1-2 | - | TRBV20-1 | CSATNPAYGYTF
TRBJ1-6 | many | TRBV20-1 | CSARDNRGGVNNSPLHF
TRBJ1-6 | - | TRBV5-1 | CASSSTGVSPLHF
TRBJ1-2 | - | TRBV2 | CASSEGTGVGGYTF
TRBJ1-6 | many | TRBV7-8 | CASSSLSNSPLHF
TRBJ1-1 | many | TRBV7-2 | CASSLVGGLNTEAFF
TRBJ1-5 | few | TRBV29-1 | CSVGTGNQPQHF
TRBJ2-7 | - | TRBV7-8 | CASSLAPVVSYEQYF
TRBJ1-1 | once | TRBV12-3/TRBV12-4 | CASRQDRGTEAFF
TRBJ1-3 | - | TRBV12-3/TRBV12-4 | CASSEATSSGNTIYF
TRBJ1-5 | - | TRBV24-1 | CATGNQPQHF
TRBJ1-2 | few | TRBV7-3 | CAWTRDSVGYTF
TRBJ2-4 | many | TRBV20-1 | CSARVDSIQYF
TRBJ2-7 | - | TRBV5-1 | CASSRNSQSFYEQYF
TRBJ1-6 | many | TRBV2 | CASTSWGGKNSPLHF
TRBJ2-1 | - | TRBV6-5 | CASSQTGTNNEQFF
TRBJ2-7 | many | TRBV11-2 | CASSPQRGAITFLTYEQYF
TRBJ2-7 | many | TRBV11-2 | CASSFGRTYEQYF
TRBJ2-2 | many | TRBV7-7 | CASSLGALANTGELFF
TRBJ2-5 | - | TRBV6-1 | CASKRSYLGVQETQYF
TRBJ1-2 | - | TRBV2 | CASGVAGANYGYTF
TRBJ1-2 | many | TRBV20-1 | CSVGQGDYGYTF
TRBJ1-2 | many | TRBV10-3 | CAISDYGSYGYTF
TRBJ1-5 | - | TRBV30 | CAWSWKGQDQPQHF
TRBJ1-4 | - | TRBV12-3/TRBV12-4 | CASSLFRGGEDEKLFF
TRBJ1-1 | many | TRBV20-1 | CSARSAALDTEAFF
TRBJ2-7 | many | TRBV27 | CASSATRGHSYEQYF
TRBJ2-7 | - | TRBV2 | CASSRGRDEQYF
TRBJ2-1 | - | TRBV12-3/TRBV12-4 | CASSLRDEQFF
TRBJ1-2 | few | TRBV3-1 | CASSHRGNYGYTF
TRBJ2-1 | many | TRBV7-9 | CASSLRRNNEQFF